This TCR beta chain was recovered during a study of lymphopenia after photon versus proton radiotherapy (dated by TCRdb to the late 2010s). Context from the whole study: In patients with gastrointestinal tumors who developed high-grade lymphopenia, the study compared the immunological effects of photon radiation therapy with those of proton radiation therapy. The study aimed to characterize how the two radiation modalities differ in their impact on the immune system. The cohort comprised more than 15 patients with gastrointestinal tumors who received either photon or proton therapy and then developed lymphopenia. What the study reported, not specific to this receptor: Relative stability during treatment was observed in proton-treated patients, whereas loss of naive T cells and TCR diversity and gain of effector/memory populations were observed in photon-treated patients. After the lymphocyte count nadir, repertoires from photon-treated patients showed oligoclonal expansion, particularly of CD8+ Temra cells, and this expansion drove the decline in diversity. The authors looked at the survival association only in patients who died, and they framed better survival with proton therapy as a possibility rather than a demonstrated result. Among patients across the cohort who died, overall survival time showed an inverse correlation with a larger post-nadir drop in TCR diversity.

Notes on this clone: Its binding antigen is unknown. No qualities accompany the bases; no much larger clone lies one base away.

V is pruned by 4 bases and J by 2 bases, leaving 10 bases of the junction without a gene match. The CDR3, cysteine through phenylalanine, is 16 amino acids long. Only CDR3 DNA is held: 48 bases, read in frame from base 1. CDR1 and CDR2 were assigned from the germline V gene as SGHRS and YFSETQ. Library preparation employed the immunoSEQ multiplex PCR assay. T cell repertoires were profiled with deep sequencing of rearranged TCR beta loci together with multiparametric flow cytometry. Here the immuneACCESS table is served through TCRdb, limited to in-frame sequences with V and J called. Missing clones are a known gap in these copies; in checked studies unresolved V genes cover under half, and the rest lacks a known reason. The sample includes over 40,000 clones, with about 92% observed a single time. Jointly, the top ten make up roughly 18% of the sample.

Recombination joined TRBV5-1 with TRBJ2-7, and TRBD2 aligns with 9 junction nucleotides. Sequencing was performed on peripheral blood, taken from a patient treated with photon-based radiotherapy. The clonotype originates from a woman in her thirties or forties with cholangiocarcinoma. The CDR3 protein: CASSPQGLAATYEQYF. Here is the DNA: TGCGCCAGCAGCCCCCAGGGACTAGCCGCCACCTACGAGCAGTACTTC.